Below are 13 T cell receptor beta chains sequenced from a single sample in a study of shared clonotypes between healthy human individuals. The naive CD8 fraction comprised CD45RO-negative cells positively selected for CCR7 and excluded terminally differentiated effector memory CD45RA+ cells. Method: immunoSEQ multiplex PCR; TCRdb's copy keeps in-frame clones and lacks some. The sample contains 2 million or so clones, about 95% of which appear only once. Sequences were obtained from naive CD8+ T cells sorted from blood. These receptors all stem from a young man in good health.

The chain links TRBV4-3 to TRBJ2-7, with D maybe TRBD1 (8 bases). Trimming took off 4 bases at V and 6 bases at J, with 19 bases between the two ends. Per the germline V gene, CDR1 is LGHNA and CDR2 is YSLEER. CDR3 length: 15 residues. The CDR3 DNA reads TGCGCCAGCAGCCTTTCCAGGACAGGGAGGGGCGAGCAGTACTTC. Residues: CASSLSRTGRGEQYF.

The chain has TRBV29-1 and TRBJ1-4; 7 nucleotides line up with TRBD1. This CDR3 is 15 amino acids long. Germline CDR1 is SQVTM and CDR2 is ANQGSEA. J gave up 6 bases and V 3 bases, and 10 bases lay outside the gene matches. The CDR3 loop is CSVEGPTGMDEKLFF. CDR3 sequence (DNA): TGCAGCGTTGAGGGGCCGACAGGGATGGATGAAAAACTGTTTTTT. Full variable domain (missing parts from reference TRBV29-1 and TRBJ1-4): SAVISQKPSRDICQRGTSLTIQCQVDSQVTMMFWYRQQPGQSLTLIATANQGSEATYESGFVIDKFPISRPNLTFSTLTVSNMSPEDSSIYLCSVEGPTGMDEKLFFGSGTQLSVL.

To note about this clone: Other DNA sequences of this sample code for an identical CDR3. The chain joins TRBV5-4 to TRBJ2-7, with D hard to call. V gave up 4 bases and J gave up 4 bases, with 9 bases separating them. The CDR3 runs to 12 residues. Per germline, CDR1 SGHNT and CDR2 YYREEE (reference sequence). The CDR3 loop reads CASSLVGYEQYF. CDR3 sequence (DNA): TGTGCCAGCAGCCTGGTGGGATACGAGCAGTACTTC.

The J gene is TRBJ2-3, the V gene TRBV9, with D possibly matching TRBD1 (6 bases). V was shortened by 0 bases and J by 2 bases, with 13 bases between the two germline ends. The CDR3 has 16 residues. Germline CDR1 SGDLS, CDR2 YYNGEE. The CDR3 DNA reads TGTGCCAGCAGCGTAGTGCAGGGGCGAGACACAGATACGCAGTATTTT. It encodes CASSVVQGRDTDTQYF.

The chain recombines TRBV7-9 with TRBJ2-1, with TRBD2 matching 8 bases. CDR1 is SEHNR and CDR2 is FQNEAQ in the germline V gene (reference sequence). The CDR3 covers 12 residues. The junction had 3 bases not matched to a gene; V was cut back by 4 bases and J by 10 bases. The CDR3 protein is CASSYTSGEQFF. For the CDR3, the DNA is TGTGCCAGCAGCTATACTAGCGGCGAGCAGTTCTTC.

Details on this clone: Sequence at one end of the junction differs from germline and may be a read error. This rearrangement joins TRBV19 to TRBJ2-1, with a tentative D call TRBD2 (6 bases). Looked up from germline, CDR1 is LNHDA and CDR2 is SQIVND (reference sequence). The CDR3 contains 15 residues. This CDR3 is CASKAGIDSYNKQFF. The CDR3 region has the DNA TGTGCCAGTAAGGCGGGAATAGACTCCTACAATAAGCAGTTCTTC.

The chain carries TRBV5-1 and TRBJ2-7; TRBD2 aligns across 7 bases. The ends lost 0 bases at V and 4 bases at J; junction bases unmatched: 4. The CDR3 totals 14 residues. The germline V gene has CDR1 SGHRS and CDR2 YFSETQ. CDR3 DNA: TGCGCCAGCAGCTTGGCCAGCGGGGAGTACGAGCAGTACTTC. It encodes CASSLASGEYEQYF.

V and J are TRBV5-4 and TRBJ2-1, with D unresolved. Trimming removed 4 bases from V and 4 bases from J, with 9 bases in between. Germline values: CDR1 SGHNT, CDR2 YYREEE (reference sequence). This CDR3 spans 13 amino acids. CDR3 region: CASSPDPYNEQFF. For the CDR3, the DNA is TGTGCCAGCAGCCCCGACCCTTACAATGAGCAGTTCTTC.

CDR3 nucleotides: TGTGCCAGCAGTTACGGGTGGGGGGCAAATGAGCAGTTCTTC. This gives the protein CASSYGWGANEQFF. The chain has TRBV6-5 and TRBJ2-1; either TRBD1 or TRBD2 may fit D (6 bases each). Deletions cut 2 bases from V and 7 bases from J, with 12 bases between. Looked up from germline, CDR1 is MNHEY and CDR2 is SVGAGI. The CDR3 covers 14 residues.

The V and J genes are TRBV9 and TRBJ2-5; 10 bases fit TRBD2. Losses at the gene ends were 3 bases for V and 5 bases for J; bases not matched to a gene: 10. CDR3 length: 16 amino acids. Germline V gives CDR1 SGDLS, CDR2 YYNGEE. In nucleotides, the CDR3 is TGTGCCAGCAGCGCTACCGGGACTAGCGTGTTGGAGACCCAGTACTTC. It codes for CASSATGTSVLETQYF.

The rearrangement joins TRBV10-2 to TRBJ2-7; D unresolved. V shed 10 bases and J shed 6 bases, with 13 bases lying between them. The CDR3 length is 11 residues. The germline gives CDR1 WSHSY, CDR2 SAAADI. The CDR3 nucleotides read TGCGCCACCACCCTTTTCGCCGAGCAGTACTTC. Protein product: CATTLFAEQYF.

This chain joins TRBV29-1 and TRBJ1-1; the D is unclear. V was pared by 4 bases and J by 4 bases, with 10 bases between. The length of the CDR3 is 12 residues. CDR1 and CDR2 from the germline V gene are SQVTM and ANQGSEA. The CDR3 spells CSVGGLATEAFF. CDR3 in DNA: TGCAGCGTTGGAGGTTTGGCCACTGAAGCTTTCTTT.

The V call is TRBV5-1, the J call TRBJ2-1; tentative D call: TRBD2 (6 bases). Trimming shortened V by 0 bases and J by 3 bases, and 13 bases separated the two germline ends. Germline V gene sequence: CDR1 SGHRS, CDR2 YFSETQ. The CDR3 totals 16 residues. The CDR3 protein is CASSLVQRAIYNEQFF. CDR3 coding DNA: TGCGCCAGCAGCTTGGTCCAGCGGGCCATCTACAATGAGCAGTTCTTC.